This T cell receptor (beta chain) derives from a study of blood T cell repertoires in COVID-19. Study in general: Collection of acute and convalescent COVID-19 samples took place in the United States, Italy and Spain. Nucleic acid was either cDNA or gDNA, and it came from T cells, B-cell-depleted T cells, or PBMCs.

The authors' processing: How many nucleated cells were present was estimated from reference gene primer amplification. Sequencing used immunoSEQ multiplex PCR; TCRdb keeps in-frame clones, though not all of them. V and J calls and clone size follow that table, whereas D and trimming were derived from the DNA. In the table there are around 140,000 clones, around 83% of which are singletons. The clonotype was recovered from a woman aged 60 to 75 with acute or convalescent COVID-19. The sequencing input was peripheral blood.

The CDR3 nucleotides are TGTGCCACCAGTGACTCCTCTAGCGGCTCCTACAATGAGCAGTTCTTC. Amino acids: CATSDSSSGSYNEQFF. The chain carries TRBV24-1 and TRBJ2-1; TRBD2 matches 7 bases. The CDR3 contains 16 residues. Germline trimming cut 4 bases from V and 0 bases from J; bases unmatched to any gene: 5. Per the germline V gene, CDR1 is KGHDR and CDR2 is SFDVKD.